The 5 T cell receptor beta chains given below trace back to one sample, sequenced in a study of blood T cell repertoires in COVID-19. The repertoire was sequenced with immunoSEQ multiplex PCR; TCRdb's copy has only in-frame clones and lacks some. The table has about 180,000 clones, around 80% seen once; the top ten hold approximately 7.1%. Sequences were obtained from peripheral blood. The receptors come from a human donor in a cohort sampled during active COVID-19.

Here the CDR3 DNA reads TGCGCCAGCAGCCTAAGGGACAGGGAACCCAATGAGCAGTTCTTC. This encodes CASSLRDREPNEQFF. The chain employs TRBV4-1 and TRBJ2-1, with 9 bases fitting TRBD1. Germline V gene data show CDR1 as MGHRA and CDR2 as YSYEKL. After removal of 4 bases from V and 6 bases from J, the junction contained 7 bases not matched to a gene. There are 15 residues in the CDR3.

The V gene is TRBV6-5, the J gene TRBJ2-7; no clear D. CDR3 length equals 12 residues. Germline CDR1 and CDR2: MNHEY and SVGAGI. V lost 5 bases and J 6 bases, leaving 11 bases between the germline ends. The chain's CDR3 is CASSTRLREQYF. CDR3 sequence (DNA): TGTGCCAGCAGTACCCGTTTGCGCGAGCAGTACTTC.

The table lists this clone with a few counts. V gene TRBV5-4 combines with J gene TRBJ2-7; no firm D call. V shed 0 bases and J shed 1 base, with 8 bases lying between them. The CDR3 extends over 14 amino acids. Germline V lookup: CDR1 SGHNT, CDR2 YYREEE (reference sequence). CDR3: CASSLAGRSYEQYF. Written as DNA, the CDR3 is TGTGCCAGCAGCTTGGCAGGCCGTTCCTACGAGCAGTACTTC. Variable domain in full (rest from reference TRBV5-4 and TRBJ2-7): ETGVTQSPTHLIKTRGQQVTLRCSSQSGHNTVSWYQQALGQGPQFIFQYYREEENGRGNFPPRFSGLQFPNYSSELNVNALELDDSALYLCASSLAGRSYEQYFGPGTRLTVT.

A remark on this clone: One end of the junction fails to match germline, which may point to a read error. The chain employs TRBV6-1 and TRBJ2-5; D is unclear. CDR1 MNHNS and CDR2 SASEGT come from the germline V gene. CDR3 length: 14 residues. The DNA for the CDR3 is TGTGCCAGCAGCGAAGGGTCTCCCGGAGAGACCCAGTACTTC. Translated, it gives CASSEGSPGETQYF.

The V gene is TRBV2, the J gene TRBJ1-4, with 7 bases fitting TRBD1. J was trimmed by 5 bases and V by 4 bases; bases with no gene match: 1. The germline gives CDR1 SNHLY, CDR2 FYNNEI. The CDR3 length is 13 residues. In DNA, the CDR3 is TGTGCCAGCAGTGTACAGGGGAATGAAAAACTGTTTTTT. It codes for CASSVQGNEKLFF.